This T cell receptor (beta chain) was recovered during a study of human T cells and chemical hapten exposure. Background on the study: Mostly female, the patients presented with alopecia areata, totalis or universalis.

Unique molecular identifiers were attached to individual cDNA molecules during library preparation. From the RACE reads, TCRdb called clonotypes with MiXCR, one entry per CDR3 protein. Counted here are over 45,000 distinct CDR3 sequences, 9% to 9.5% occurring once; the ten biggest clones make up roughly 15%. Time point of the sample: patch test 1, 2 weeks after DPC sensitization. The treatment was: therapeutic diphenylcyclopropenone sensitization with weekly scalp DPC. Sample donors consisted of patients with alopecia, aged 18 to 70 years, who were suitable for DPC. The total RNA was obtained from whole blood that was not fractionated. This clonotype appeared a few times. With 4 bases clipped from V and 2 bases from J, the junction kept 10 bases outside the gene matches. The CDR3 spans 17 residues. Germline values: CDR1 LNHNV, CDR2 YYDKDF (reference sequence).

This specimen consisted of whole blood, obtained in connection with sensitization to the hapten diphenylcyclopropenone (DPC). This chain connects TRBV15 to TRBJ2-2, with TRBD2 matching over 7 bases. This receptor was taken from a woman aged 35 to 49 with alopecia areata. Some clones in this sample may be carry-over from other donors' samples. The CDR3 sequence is CATSKGNGGGNTGELFF. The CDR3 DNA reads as TGTGCCACCAGCAAGGGTAATGGCGGGGGAAACACCGGGGAGCTGTTTTTT. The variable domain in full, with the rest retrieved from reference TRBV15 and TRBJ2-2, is DAMVIQNPRYQVTQFGKPVTLSCSQTLNHNVMYWYQQKSSQAPKLLFHYYDKDFNNEADTPDNFQSRRPNTSFCFLDIRSPGLGDTAMYLCATSKGNGGGNTGELFFGEGSRLTVL.